Listed below are T cell receptor beta chains from one sample, sequenced in a study of T cell responses to AZD1222 COVID-19 vaccine. Profiled with immunoSEQ multiplex PCR; TCRdb holds only in-frame clones, not every one. The sample holds tens of thousands of clones, around 89% seen once. This specimen was peripheral blood, taken 28 days after the second AZD1222 dose. The receptors originated from an adult who received the AZD1222 COVID-19 vaccine. Each CDR3 is given with its conserved first and last residue. The D gene is left open where the match is weak. Where a row states a size, it is once, few, many or the class of an expanded clone; other rows omit it.

D,V,J,size,CDR3,DNA
NA,TRBV3-1/TRBV3-2,TRBJ2-1,NA,CASSQDYNEQFF,TGTGCCAGCAGCCAAGATTACAATGAGCAGTTCTTC
NA,TRBV6-1,TRBJ2-3,once,CASSEGSDTQYF,TGTGCCAGCAGTGAAGGGTCAGATACGCAGTATTTT
NA,TRBV5-1,TRBJ1-4,NA,CASSWGTTSLSTNEKLFF,TGCGCCAGCAGCTGGGGCACAACTTCACTTTCAACTAATGAAAAACTGTTTTTT
NA,TRBV5-1,TRBJ1-1,NA,CASSLAPENTEAFF,TGCGCCAGCAGCTTGGCCCCCGAGAACACTGAAGCTTTCTTT
NA,TRBV7-2,TRBJ2-2,NA,CASSPTPSGELFF,TGTGCCAGCAGCCCAACCCCGTCCGGGGAGCTGTTTTTT
NA,TRBV7-2,TRBJ2-5,NA,CASSLYGGVAETQYF,TGTGCCAGCAGCTTATATGGAGGGGTCGCAGAGACCCAGTACTTC
TRBD1,TRBV9,TRBJ2-7,NA,CASSPRSGGGYEQYF,TGTGCCAGCAGCCCTCGTTCAGGGGGTGGCTACGAGCAGTACTTC
TRBD1,TRBV7-8,TRBJ1-5,NA,CASSLGGTGNQPQHF,TGTGCCAGCAGCTTAGGGGGGACAGGCAATCAGCCCCAGCATTTT
NA,TRBV18,TRBJ1-6,NA,CASSPRLIERWDNSPLHF,TGTGCCAGCTCACCCCGGCTCATCGAAAGGTGGGATAATTCACCCCTCCACTTT
NA,TRBV27,TRBJ1-2,NA,CASSLGGRGPNYGYTF,TGTGCCAGCAGTCTAGGGGGTCGTGGGCCTAACTATGGCTACACCTTC
NA,TRBV6-1,TRBJ1-3,NA,CASSDPTNSGNTIYF,TGTGCCAGCAGTGACCCGACAAACTCTGGAAACACCATATATTTT
TRBD2,TRBV30,TRBJ2-1,NA,CAWRGTSGSYSYNEQFF,TGTGCCTGGAGGGGGACTAGCGGGAGTTACTCCTACAATGAGCAGTTCTTC
NA,TRBV18,TRBJ1-2,NA,CASSQGGQLYGYTF,TGTGCCAGCTCACAGGGCGGACAGCTTTATGGCTACACCTTC
TRBD2,TRBV5-1,TRBJ2-7,NA,CASSLTSGDSYEQYF,TGCGCCAGCAGCTTGACTAGCGGGGACTCCTACGAGCAGTACTTC
NA,TRBV5-8,TRBJ1-3,NA,CASSLTRGLGNTIYF,TGTGCCAGCAGCCTGACCCGGGGGCTCGGAAACACCATATATTTT
NA,TRBV15,TRBJ2-5,NA,CATSRGTTQETQYF,TGTGCCACCAGCAGAGGGACTACCCAAGAGACCCAGTACTTC
NA,TRBV7-8,TRBJ1-2,NA,CASSPLTQDYGYTF,TGTGCCAGCAGCCCCCTTACCCAGGACTATGGCTACACCTTC
TRBD1,TRBV28,TRBJ2-5,NA,CASRGQGAMKETQYF,TGTGCCAGCAGGGGACAGGGGGCTATGAAAGAGACCCAGTACTTC
NA,TRBV7-3,TRBJ2-3,NA,CASSSGISTDTQYF,TGTGCCAGCAGCTCAGGGATAAGCACAGATACGCAGTATTTT
NA,TRBV5-1,TRBJ2-1,NA,CASSSQPPDSHNEQFF,TGCGCCAGCAGCTCCCAACCGCCTGACAGCCACAATGAGCAGTTCTTC
NA,TRBV11-1,TRBJ2-2,NA,CASRWTSNTGELFF,TGTGCCAGCAGGTGGACATCGAACACCGGGGAGCTGTTTTTT
TRBD2,TRBV11-3,TRBJ2-1,few,CASSRPTSGENEQFF,TGTGCCAGCAGCCGTCCTACTAGCGGGGAAAATGAGCAGTTCTTC
NA,TRBV11-1,TRBJ1-4,NA,CASSFGGLGEKLFF,TGTGCCAGCAGCTTCGGGGGCCTAGGGGAAAAACTGTTTTTT
TRBD2,TRBV24-1,TRBJ2-5,NA,CAPGAGGQTQYF,TGTGCCCCAGGGGCGGGGGGGCAGACCCAGTACTTC
NA,TRBV5-6,TRBJ2-1,NA,CASSRAGTPPYNEQFF,TGTGCCAGCAGCAGGGCCGGGACACCTCCCTACAATGAGCAGTTCTTC
NA,TRBV25-1,TRBJ2-2,NA,CASSATQGPGELFF,TGTGCCAGCAGTGCAACACAGGGTCCCGGGGAGCTGTTTTTT
NA,TRBV7-8,TRBJ2-7,NA,CASSRTGYEQYF,TGTGCCAGCAGCCGAACGGGATACGAGCAGTACTTC
NA,TRBV21-1,TRBJ2-7,once,CASSKGRVKSSREQYF,TGTGCCAGCAGCAAAGGCAGGGTCAAATCTTCGCGCGAGCAGTACTTC
TRBD1,TRBV20-1,TRBJ1-5,once,CSASTTGGGNQPQHF,TGCAGTGCTAGTACCACAGGGGGCGGCAATCAGCCCCAGCATTTT
TRBD1,TRBV30,TRBJ1-1,NA,CAWRTGGNTEAFF,TGTGCCTGGAGAACAGGGGGGAACACTGAAGCTTTCTTT
NA,TRBV27,TRBJ2-7,NA,CASSFLDTREQYF,TGTGCCAGCAGTTTCCTGGACACCCGCGAGCAGTACTTC
NA,TRBV14,TRBJ2-3,few,CASSPGTSRSDTQYF,TGTGCCAGCAGTCCCGGGACCTCACGGTCAGATACGCAGTATTTT
NA,TRBV18,TRBJ1-1,once,CASSQQNRVTEAFF,TGTGCCAGCTCACAGCAGAACAGGGTTACTGAAGCTTTCTTT
NA,TRBV2,TRBJ2-7,NA,CAGMTEASYEQYF,TGTGCCGGAATGACAGAAGCCTCCTACGAGCAGTACTTC
NA,TRBV13,TRBJ2-5,NA,CASSFGPGQGGEETQYF,TGTGCCAGCAGCTTCGGTCCCGGACAAGGAGGGGAAGAGACCCAGTACTTC
TRBD2,TRBV7-9,TRBJ2-7,NA,CASSLVSGRGGYEQYF,TGTGCCAGCAGCTTAGTTTCGGGGCGCGGGGGCTACGAGCAGTACTTC
TRBD2,TRBV24-1,TRBJ2-1,NA,CATSDPTPSGDNEQFF,TGTGCCACCAGTGATCCGACCCCTAGCGGGGACAATGAGCAGTTCTTC
NA,TRBV5-1,TRBJ2-7,NA,CASSGGTAYEQYF,TGCGCCAGCAGCGGCGGGACAGCTTACGAGCAGTACTTC
NA,TRBV29-1,TRBJ2-7,few,CSVAWGRGVEQYF,TGCAGCGTAGCGTGGGGACGGGGAGTCGAGCAGTACTTC
NA,TRBV7-9,TRBJ1-1,NA,CASTSGRSNTEAFF,TGTGCCAGCACCTCCGGGAGGTCGAACACTGAAGCTTTCTTT
TRBD1,TRBV10-3,TRBJ1-5,NA,CAISESDRGNQPQHF,TGTGCCATCAGTGAGTCGGACAGGGGTAATCAGCCCCAGCATTTT
NA,TRBV9,TRBJ2-5,NA,CASSVDIQETQYF,TGTGCCAGCAGCGTAGATATACAAGAGACCCAGTACTTC
NA,TRBV28,TRBJ2-3,NA,CASSLPQGTDTQYF,TGTGCCAGCAGTTTACCGCAGGGCACAGATACGCAGTATTTT
NA,TRBV2,TRBJ1-2,NA,CASSENRPRDGYTF,TGTGCCAGCAGTGAAAACAGACCAAGGGATGGCTACACCTTC
TRBD1,TRBV6-5,TRBJ1-5,once,CASSPGQGGNQPQHF,TGTGCCAGCAGCCCGGGACAGGGGGGAAATCAGCCCCAGCATTTT
NA,TRBV5-1,TRBJ1-3,NA,CASSLDTSGNTIYF,TGCGCCAGCAGCTTGGACACCTCTGGAAACACCATATATTTT
NA,TRBV18,TRBJ2-3,NA,CASSPPTRTDTQYF,TGTGCCAGCTCACCACCGACGAGGACAGATACGCAGTATTTT
NA,TRBV24-1,TRBJ2-2,once,CATSDLLGTNELFF,TGTGCCACCAGTGATTTGCTTGGTACTAACGAGCTGTTTTTT